These 32 T cell receptor beta chains were sequenced from one sample in a study of glioma-infiltrating T cells after dendritic cell vaccination. Time point defined: after dendritic cell vaccination, including at tumor progression/relapse. Generated by immunoSEQ multiplex PCR, the TCRdb table keeps only in-frame clones and is missing some. The top ten hold roughly 41% of the sample, which has about 10,000 clones, approximately 80% seen once. The sample in question was blood, obtained after dendritic cell vaccination. These receptors all stem from a human donor with glioblastoma.

The J gene is TRBJ2-2, the V gene TRBV2; 7 bases are a match to TRBD2. The CDR3 length is 15 residues. CDR1 and CDR2 from the germline V gene are SNHLY and FYNNEI. Trimming removed 6 bases from V and 6 bases from J; junction bases left unmatched: 10. CDR3 loop: CASSPKGGFPGELFF. The CDR3 DNA sequence: TGTGCCAGCAGCCCAAAGGGAGGGTTCCCCGGGGAGCTGTTTTTT.

The chain carries TRBV5-4 and TRBJ2-7, with D uncertain. CDR1 and CDR2 from the germline V gene are SGHNT and YYREEE (reference sequence). Trimming removed 4 bases at V and 0 bases at J, with 14 bases between. This CDR3 comprises 15 residues. CDR3 sequence (DNA): TGTGCCAGCAGCACCCAGTCCTTAAGCTCCTACGAGCAGTACTTC. Protein: CASSTQSLSSYEQYF. The entire variable domain, with the rest obtained from reference TRBV5-4 and TRBJ2-7, is as follows: ETGVTQSPTHLIKTRGQQVTLRCSSQSGHNTVSWYQQALGQGPQFIFQYYREEENGRGNFPPRFSGLQFPNYSSELNVNALELDDSALYLCASSTQSLSSYEQYFGPGTRLTVT.

The CDR3 region is CASSYTRASGSSYNEQFF. The CDR3 DNA follows: TGTGCCAGCAGCTATACTCGGGCTAGCGGAAGCTCCTACAATGAGCAGTTCTTC. The chain joins TRBV7-7 to TRBJ2-1; 7 bases line up with TRBD2. The CDR3 loop spans 18 amino acids. From germline, CDR1 is SSHAT and CDR2 FNYEAQ (reference sequence). Unmatched junction bases numbered 12, after V lost 4 bases and J lost 0 bases.

This sequence joins TRBV2 and TRBJ2-5, with TRBD2 matching 9 bases. Per germline, CDR1 SNHLY and CDR2 FYNNEI. The CDR3 is made up of 14 amino acids. Trimming cost V 8 bases and J 5 bases; bases outside gene matches: 9. DNA for the CDR3: TGTGCCAGCGGGGGTAGCGGGAGAGGGGAGACCCAGTACTTC. This codes for CASGGSGRGETQYF.

V gene TRBV28 combines with J gene TRBJ2-7; 9 positions agree with TRBD2. From germline, CDR1 is MDHEN and CDR2 SYDVKM. The CDR3 is made up of 17 amino acids. V lost 5 bases, J lost 3 bases, and 14 bases stayed unmatched. CDR3 sequence reads: CASSPPGLAITYYEQYF. CDR3 sequence (DNA): TGTGCCAGCAGTCCTCCGGGACTAGCAATCACCTACTACGAGCAGTACTTC. Full variable domain (missing parts from reference TRBV28 and TRBJ2-7): DVKVTQSSRYLVKRTGEKVFLECVQDMDHENMFWYRQDPGLGLRLIYFSYDVKMKEKGDIPEGYSVSREKKERFSLILESASTNQTSMYLCASSPPGLAITYYEQYFGPGTRLTVT.

The chain combines TRBV29-1 with TRBJ1-2; TRBD1 matches 7 bases. CDR1 is SQVTM, CDR2 ANQGSEA, per germline. The CDR3 length is 16 residues. The J segment lost 4 bases and the V segment lost 3 bases, leaving 14 bases of the junction unmatched. The CDR3: CSVDTSGGSTTYGYTF. The CDR3 DNA is TGCAGCGTTGATACATCAGGGGGATCCACTACCTATGGCTACACCTTC.

The chain couples TRBV7-2 to TRBJ2-2; D is ambiguous. Germline V gene data show CDR1 as SGHTA and CDR2 as FQGNSA. Trimming removed 1 base from V and 4 bases from J, with 13 bases in between. This CDR3 has 16 residues. CDR3 bases: TGTGCCAGCAGCTTAGGCCACTCTACAGTCACCGGGGAGCTGTTTTTT. Its translation is CASSLGHSTVTGELFF.

The chain is built from TRBV30 and TRBJ2-6, with 9 bases matching TRBD2. Germline V gene sequence: CDR1 GTSNPN, CDR2 SVGIG (reference sequence). Losses at the gene ends were 0 bases for V and 1 base for J; bases not matched to a gene: 7. The CDR3 is 18 residues long. This chain's CDR3 is CAWSVRASGISGANVLTF. The CDR3 DNA reads TGTGCCTGGAGTGTAAGGGCTAGCGGGATTTCTGGGGCCAACGTCCTGACTTTC.

The chain's CDR3 is CAWVRAGGLNTEAFF. The CDR3, as DNA: TGTGCCTGGGTTCGGGCAGGGGGCCTCAACACTGAAGCTTTCTTT. The rearrangement uses TRBV30 and TRBJ1-1, with TRBD1 matching over 8 bases. In germline, CDR1 is GTSNPN, CDR2 SVGIG (reference sequence). CDR3 length: 15 amino acids. V lost 5 bases to trimming and J lost 2 bases; unmatched junction nucleotides: 10.

This clone was recorded only once. The rearrangement uses TRBV30 and TRBJ2-7; TRBD1 might be the D (6 bases). Germline V CDR1 and CDR2: GTSNPN, SVGIG (reference sequence). This CDR3 spans 12 amino acids. The V gene lost 0 bases and the J gene lost 5 bases, with 8 bases spanning the gap. The CDR3 DNA reads TGTGCCTGGAGTGTACAGGGAAACGAGCAGTACTTC. It yields the protein CAWSVQGNEQYF.

This sequence joins TRBV2 and TRBJ2-1; TRBD2 matches 7 bases. V gave up 2 bases and J gave up 6 bases; unmatched junction bases: 7. Germline CDR1 reads SNHLY; CDR2 reads FYNNEI. The CDR3 runs to 15 residues. DNA for the CDR3: TGTGCCAGCAGTGAATTGGGAGGGGCCTTCAATGAGCAGTTCTTC. Amino acid sequence: CASSELGGAFNEQFF.

V is TRBV4-3 and J is TRBJ2-7; possible D gene TRBD1, 6 bases. V dropped 4 bases and J dropped 0 bases, with 10 bases sitting between them. The CDR3 has 14 residues. Germline V gene lookup returns CDR1 LGHNA and CDR2 YSLEER. The CDR3 is CASSPGTSSYEQYF. Written as DNA, the CDR3 is TGCGCCAGCAGCCCCGGGACAAGCTCCTACGAGCAGTACTTC.

The CDR3 DNA sequence: TGTGCCACCAATATCGGGGGGTCCTACGAGCAGTACTTC. Encoded protein: CATNIGGSYEQYF. The chain employs TRBV18 and TRBJ2-7, with 7 bases lining up with TRBD2. The germline gives CDR1 KGHSH, CDR2 LQKENI. J lost 1 base, V lost 10 bases, and 7 bases had no gene match. The CDR3 spans 13 residues.

Notes on this clone: The junction departs from germline at one end; a sequencing error may be responsible. This chain links TRBV29-1 with TRBJ2-5, with D maybe TRBD1 (5 bases). The CDR3 contains 17 residues. Germline V lookup: CDR1 SQVTM, CDR2 ANQGSEA. In DNA, the CDR3 is TGCAGCGTTGAAGTCCTAAATCCGGGCCACAAACAGGAGACTCAGTACTTC. Protein: CSVEVLNPGHKQETQYF.

The table lists this clone with a few counts. The CDR3 is CSVEDTSSYGYTF. The DNA for the CDR3 is TGCAGCGTTGAAGACACTTCCTCCTATGGCTACACCTTC. This chain joins TRBV29-1 and TRBJ1-2; no clear D gene. V lost 0 bases, J lost 4 bases, and 9 bases lay in between. Germline values: CDR1 SQVTM, CDR2 ANQGSEA. The CDR3 runs to 13 residues. Filled out from reference TRBV29-1 and TRBJ1-2, the complete variable domain reads SAVISQKPSRDICQRGTSLTIQCQVDSQVTMMFWYRQQPGQSLTLIATANQGSEATYESGFVIDKFPISRPNLTFSTLTVSNMSPEDSSIYLCSVEDTSSYGYTFGSGTRLTVV.

The chain carries TRBV6-1 and TRBJ1-1; D possibly corresponds to TRBD1 (6 bases). The V end lost 6 bases, the J end lost 3 bases, and 14 bases lay between the germline ends. The CDR3 is 14 amino acids. CDR1 and CDR2 from the germline V gene are MNHNS and SASEGT. The CDR3 sequence is CASRDTGGHTEAFF. For the CDR3, the DNA is TGTGCCAGCAGAGACACCGGGGGGCACACTGAAGCTTTCTTT.

J is TRBJ2-3 and V is TRBV15, with 9 bases lining up with TRBD1. This CDR3 region has 18 residues. The V and J ends lost 5 bases and 0 bases, in that order; junction bases with no gene match: 12. The V gene's germline CDR1 is LNHNV and CDR2 YYDKDF (reference sequence). CDR3 sequence reads: CATSRVWVGQGSTDTQYF. CDR3 DNA: TGTGCCACCAGCCGTGTTTGGGTGGGACAGGGTAGCACAGATACGCAGTATTTT.

The chain carries TRBV30 and TRBJ1-3; D uncertain. V lost 3 bases, J lost 4 bases, and 4 bases lay in between. From germline, CDR1 is GTSNPN and CDR2 SVGIG (reference sequence). This CDR3 contains 11 residues. CDR3 residues: CAWSSGNTIYF. The CDR3 bases are TGTGCCTGGAGCTCGGGAAACACCATATATTTT.

V gene TRBV18 combines with J gene TRBJ1-1; a possible D gene is TRBD1 (6 bases). The V gene's germline CDR1 is KGHSH and CDR2 LQKENI. V lost 1 base and J 3 bases, leaving 21 bases between the germline ends. The CDR3 has 18 residues. CDR3 sequence: CASSPREDTGFGHTEAFF. Written as DNA, the CDR3 is TGTGCCAGCTCACCACGGGAAGATACAGGGTTCGGGCACACTGAAGCTTTCTTT.

This clone was recorded a few times. The DNA of the CDR3 is TGTGCCATCAGTGTTAGCCTAGCGGCATACAATGAGCAGTTCTTC. Residues: CAISVSLAAYNEQFF. The chain recombines TRBV10-3 with TRBJ2-1, with TRBD2 identical over 7 bases. This CDR3 has 15 residues. The V gene's germline CDR1 is ENHRY and CDR2 SYGVKD. J was trimmed by 4 bases and V by 4 bases; bases with no gene match: 7.

V usage is TRBV30 and J usage is TRBJ1-2; maybe TRBD1 (6 bases). Germline values: CDR1 GTSNPN, CDR2 SVGIG (reference sequence). The CDR3 runs to 14 residues. Trimming left V 3 bases short and J 5 bases short, with 16 bases between. In DNA, the CDR3 is TGTGCCTGGAGGGGGGCGGGTATGGGTTATGGCTACACCTTC. This translates into CAWRGAGMGYGYTF.

The chain employs TRBV30 and TRBJ1-4; tentative D call: TRBD1 (5 bases). This CDR3 is built from 14 residues. From germline, CDR1 is GTSNPN and CDR2 SVGIG (reference sequence). Trimming removed 2 bases at V and 4 bases at J, with 11 bases between. The CDR3: CAWSWNRNNEKLFF. The CDR3 coding sequence is TGTGCCTGGAGTTGGAACAGGAATAATGAAAAACTGTTTTTT.

This clone has only one observation. The V and J genes are TRBV7-3 and TRBJ2-3, with TRBD2 matching over 9 bases. Germline V gene data show CDR1 as SGHTA and CDR2 as FQGTGA. The length of the CDR3 is 15 residues. Unmatched junction bases numbered 8, after V lost 6 bases and J lost 4 bases. CDR3 region: CASRKGGGRADTQYF. CDR3 nucleotide sequence: TGTGCCAGCAGAAAAGGGGGCGGGAGGGCAGATACGCAGTATTTT.

J is TRBJ2-7 and V is TRBV12-5; weak D call: TRBD1 (6 bases). The CDR3 covers 14 residues. Germline CDR1 and CDR2: LGHNT and FRNRAP. Deletions cut 6 bases from V and 2 bases from J, with 14 bases between. Here the CDR3 reads CASGNRVGPYEQYF. The CDR3 nucleotides are TGTGCTAGTGGGAACAGGGTGGGGCCCTACGAGCAGTACTTC.

This chain connects TRBV5-1 to TRBJ2-3, with TRBD1 identical over 9 bases. The V segment lost 4 bases and the J segment 1 base; nucleotides outside the gene matches: 4. CDR3 size: 15 residues. Germline loops: CDR1 SGHRS, CDR2 YFSETQ. CDR3 region: CASSPRTGGTDTQYF. The CDR3 nucleotides are TGCGCCAGCAGCCCCCGGACAGGGGGCACAGATACGCAGTATTTT.

The V call is TRBV11-3, the J call TRBJ2-6; D is perhaps TRBD1 (6 bases). The CDR3 runs to 15 residues. Germline CDR1 reads SGHNT; CDR2 reads YENEEA. V lost 5 bases and J 0 bases, leaving 8 bases between the germline ends. The DNA of the CDR3 is TGTGCCAGCAGCGAAGGGGGCTCTGGGGCCAACGTCCTGACTTTC. Protein: CASSEGGSGANVLTF.

DNA for the CDR3: TGTGCCAGCAGCTTAAGGGGGTACACTGAAGCTTTCTTT. The encoded protein is CASSLRGYTEAFF. V and J are TRBV5-4 and TRBJ1-1; TRBD1 might be the D (6 bases). This CDR3 spans 13 amino acids. V was cut by 2 bases and J by 3 bases, with 8 bases left in between. CDR1 is SGHNT and CDR2 is YYREEE in the germline V gene (reference sequence).

In this sample, this clone turned up once. The chain combines TRBV13 with TRBJ2-1; TRBD2 might be the D (6 bases). The germline V and J ends were trimmed by 4 bases and 12 bases, with 22 bases remaining between them. The germline V gene has CDR1 PRHDT and CDR2 FYEKMQ (reference sequence). CDR3 length: 15 residues. CDR3 sequence: CASSSTGGTRRGQFF. CDR3 DNA: TGTGCCAGCAGCTCTACTGGCGGAACCCGGAGGGGGCAGTTCTTC.

V and J are TRBV5-1 and TRBJ2-1; 9 bases agree with TRBD2. Germline lookup yields CDR1 SGHRS and CDR2 YFSETQ. V gave up 1 base and J gave up 2 bases; unmatched junction bases: 10. This CDR3 is 18 amino acids long. The CDR3 DNA is TGCGCCAGCAGCTTGTTGGGCGGGAGGGCCATAACCTACAATGAGCAGTTCTTC. Its translation: CASSLLGGRAITYNEQFF.

This clone has only a few counts. The rearrangement links TRBV7-9 to TRBJ1-4; a possible D gene is TRBD1 (6 bases). Germline V gene sequence: CDR1 SEHNR, CDR2 FQNEAQ (reference sequence). This CDR3 has 15 residues. Trimming took off 3 bases at V and 12 bases at J, with 20 bases between the two ends. The CDR3 is CASSFRRDMGYQLFF. CDR3 DNA: TGTGCCAGCAGCTTCCGACGGGACATGGGATATCAACTGTTTTTT.

CDR3: CASSYGTSYEQYF. The CDR3 DNA is TGTGCCAGCAGTTACGGCACTAGCTACGAGCAGTACTTC. The genes are TRBV6-5 and TRBJ2-7; D possibly corresponds to TRBD2 (5 bases). Trimming removed 2 bases at V and 3 bases at J, with 8 bases between. Germline V gene sequence: CDR1 MNHEY, CDR2 SVGAGI. The CDR3 covers 13 residues.

This clone was picked up one time. This chain connects TRBV4-1 to TRBJ1-2, with D maybe TRBD1 (5 bases). Trimming removed 4 bases from V and 3 bases from J, with 12 bases in between. The CDR3 has 14 amino acids. Per the germline V gene, CDR1 is MGHRA and CDR2 is YSYEKL. DNA for the CDR3: TGCGCCAGCAGCCCGGTGGCAGGGTACTATGGCTACACCTTC. Translated, it gives CASSPVAGYYGYTF.